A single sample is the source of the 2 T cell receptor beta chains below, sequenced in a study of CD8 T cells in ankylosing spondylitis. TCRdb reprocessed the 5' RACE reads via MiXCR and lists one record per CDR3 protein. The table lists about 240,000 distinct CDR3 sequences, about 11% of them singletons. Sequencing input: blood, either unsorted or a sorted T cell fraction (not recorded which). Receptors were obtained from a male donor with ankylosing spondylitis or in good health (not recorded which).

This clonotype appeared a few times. CDR3 sequence (DNA): TGTGCCAGAAGCTTCCGGGACAGGGGGCTATCCTCTACGGAGCAGTACTTC. The encoded protein is CARSFRDRGLSSTEQYF. The J gene is TRBJ2-7, the V gene TRBV5-3, with 12 bases that match TRBD1. TRBV5-3 carries the ORF label, with uncertain function. J gave up 7 bases and V 2 bases, and 13 bases lay outside the gene matches. This CDR3 region has 17 residues.

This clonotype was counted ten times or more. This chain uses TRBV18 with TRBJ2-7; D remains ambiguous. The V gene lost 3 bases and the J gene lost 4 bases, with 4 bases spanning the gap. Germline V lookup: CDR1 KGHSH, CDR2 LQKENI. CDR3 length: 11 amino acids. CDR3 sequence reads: CASSPEYEQYF. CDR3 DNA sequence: TGTGCCAGCTCACCCGAGTACGAGCAGTACTTC.